These 32 T cell receptor beta chains originate from one sample sequenced in a study of blood T cells in healthy people across ages (dated by TCRdb to between 2014 and 2017). Libraries were prepared through 5' RACE. Data came from an Illumina HiSeq 2500. The second PCR ran for about 6 to 12 cycles and used a J-beta primer mix along with a sample-barcoded 5' primer. TCRdb ran its own pipeline on the public reads, namely fastp trimming at Q25 and MiXCR clone calling, and kept in-frame beta chains. Rows are combined by CDR3 protein, so each entry shows the most common genes and DNA. The sample yields fewer than 900,000 distinct CDR3 sequences; 45% to 50% were counted once. Clones ranked in the top ten supply under 35% of the sample. The sample was blood. These receptors originate from a woman aged 55-70 years in good health.

This chain joins TRBV7-2 and TRBJ2-7, with a tentative D call TRBD2 (6 bases). The CDR3 totals 16 residues. Germline V gene sequence: CDR1 SGHTA, CDR2 FQGNSA. Trimming removed 3 bases at V and 1 base at J, with 16 bases between. Written as DNA, the CDR3 is TGTACCAGCAGCTTCTTAAAGGCTAGCGCGTCCTACGAGCAGTACTTC. Translated: CTSSFLKASASYEQYF.

The genes are TRBV20-1 and TRBJ2-5; 9 bases line up with TRBD1. With the DNA end fitting TRBJ2-7 better, the J assignment may be wrong. CDR3 length equals 13 residues. CDR1 and CDR2 from the germline V gene are DFQATT and SNEGSKA (reference sequence). CDR3 DNA sequence: TGCAGTGCTAGGGTGACAGGGGGATACGAGCAGTACTTC. Translated, it gives CSARVTGGYEQYF.

The chain links TRBV18 to TRBJ1-4; perhaps TRBD1 as D (6 bases). From germline, CDR1 is KGHSH and CDR2 LQKENI. The CDR3 runs to 14 residues. Trimming removed 2 bases at V and 8 bases at J, with 12 bases between. CDR3 sequence reads: CASSPYRDGEKLFF. The CDR3 bases are TGTGCCAGCTCACCATACAGGGACGGCGAAAAACTGTTTTTT.

This clonotype has a handful of counts. This rearrangement joins TRBV5-1 to TRBJ2-5; TRBD2 matches 9 bases. Germline trimming cut 3 bases from V and 3 bases from J; bases unmatched to any gene: 6. CDR3 length: 15 amino acids. The germline V gene encodes CDR1 SGHRS and CDR2 YFSETQ. The CDR3 sequence: CASSYSGSGEETQYF. Here the CDR3 DNA reads TGCGCCAGCAGCTATAGCGGGAGCGGGGAAGAGACCCAGTACTTC.

This clonotype was seen more than once but under ten times. V is TRBV12-3 or TRBV12-4 and J is TRBJ1-2, with 7 bases fitting TRBD1. V lost 3 bases to trimming and J lost 7 bases; unmatched junction nucleotides: 11. CDR3 length: 15 amino acids. CDR3 residues: CASSFVPEGARGYTF. The CDR3, as DNA: TGTGCCAGCAGTTTTGTCCCCGAGGGGGCGCGTGGCTACACCTTC.

This clonotype was observed a handful of times. CDR3: CSVTDSLNSPLHF. The DNA of the CDR3 is TGCAGCGTAACCGACAGCCTTAATTCACCCCTCCACTTT. The chain has TRBV29-1 and TRBJ1-6, with D possibly TRBD1 on 5 matching bases. This CDR3 contains 13 residues. The V gene's germline CDR1 is SQVTM and CDR2 ANQGSEA. Trimming took 6 bases from V and 6 from J, leaving 12 bases between them.

V usage is TRBV7-2 and J usage is TRBJ2-7, with D possibly TRBD1 on 6 matching bases. Trimming removed 7 bases from V and 3 bases from J, with 16 bases in between. In germline, CDR1 is SGHTA, CDR2 FQGNSA. The CDR3 spans 14 residues. The DNA for the CDR3 is TGTGCCAGCAACCTGGACAGTGACGACTACGAGCAGTACTTC. Translation gives CASNLDSDDYEQYF. Looking up the rest from reference TRBV7-2 and TRBJ2-7 gives the full variable domain: GAGVSQSPSNKVTEKGKDVELRCDPISGHTALYWYRQSLGQGLEFLIYFQGNSAPDKSGLPSDRFSAERTGGSVSTLTIQRTQQEDSAVYLCASNLDSDDYEQYFGPGTRLTVT.

The chain carries TRBV28 and TRBJ1-1, with D possibly matching TRBD1 (5 bases). CDR3 length: 14 amino acids. V was shortened by 6 bases and J by 0 bases, with 11 bases between the two germline ends. The V gene's germline CDR1 is MDHEN and CDR2 SYDVKM. The CDR3 bases are TGTGCCAGCAGGGGAGCGGGACTGAACACTGAAGCTTTCTTT. This sequence encodes CASRGAGLNTEAFF.

The V gene is TRBV2, the J gene TRBJ2-1, with 12 positions matching TRBD2. This CDR3 is built from 11 residues. CDR1 is SNHLY and CDR2 is FYNNEI in the germline V gene. Trimming cost V 8 bases and J 11 bases; bases outside gene matches: 1. The DNA for the CDR3 is TGTGCCAGCCGGACTAGCGGGAAGCAGTTCTTC. This codes for CASRTSGKQFF.

This clonotype has just a few counts. The chain links TRBV4-1 to TRBJ1-4; 7 bases map to TRBD1. The V and J ends lost 4 bases and 8 bases, in that order; junction bases with no gene match: 10. The CDR3 runs 15 residues. Germline V lookup: CDR1 MGHRA, CDR2 YSYEKL. CDR3 DNA: TGCGCCAGCAGCCCCGGGACAGCGTACTCGGAAAAACTGTTTTTT. Translating gives CASSPGTAYSEKLFF.

The V and J genes are TRBV27 and TRBJ2-5, with 14 bases lining up with TRBD2. This CDR3 region has 16 residues. Trimming took 6 bases from V and 11 from J; bases not matched to a gene: 14. The germline gives CDR1 MNHEY, CDR2 SMNVEV (reference sequence). The CDR3 DNA sequence: TGTGCCAGCAGCACCGCGGGACTAGCGGGAGTCAATGAGCAGTACTTC. Protein: CASSTAGLAGVNEQYF.

This rearrangement joins TRBV4-3 to TRBJ1-2; perhaps TRBD1 as D (5 bases). This CDR3 comprises 14 residues. Trimming stripped 4 bases from V and 4 bases from J, with 13 bases between. Germline assignment: CDR1 LGHNA and CDR2 YSLEER. CDR3 sequence (DNA): TGCGCCAGCAGCCGGGACCCCGGAGGCTATGGCTACACCTTC. This sequence encodes CASSRDPGGYGYTF.

The chain has TRBV4-3 and TRBJ2-1, with D possibly matching TRBD2 (6 bases). Germline V lookup: CDR1 LGHNA, CDR2 YSLEER. V was trimmed by 6 bases and J by 4 bases, leaving 16 bases between them. This CDR3 is 15 amino acids long. In DNA form, the CDR3 reads TGCGCCAGCAGATTAACTGGAGGGACTTACAATGAGCAGTTCTTC. It encodes CASRLTGGTYNEQFF.

Only a few counts were recorded for this clonotype. The chain combines TRBV2 with TRBJ2-1; D possibly corresponds to TRBD1 (5 bases). Germline V CDR1 and CDR2: SNHLY, FYNNEI. Trimming removed 2 bases from V and 8 bases from J, with 13 bases in between. This CDR3 spans 14 amino acids. The CDR3 sequence is CASSEWQGGHEQFF. In nucleotides, the CDR3 is TGTGCCAGCAGTGAATGGCAGGGTGGACATGAGCAGTTCTTC.

V and J are TRBV11-2 and TRBJ2-1, with D possibly TRBD2 on 5 matching bases. In germline, CDR1 is SGHAT, CDR2 FQNNGV. The CDR3 length is 13 residues. The ends were cut back, 5 bases at V and 11 bases at J, with 16 bases in the middle. The chain's CDR3 is CASSPRVDYKQFF. CDR3 coding DNA: TGTGCCAGCAGCCCCCGGGTTGACTATAAGCAGTTCTTC.

This clonotype was recorded a few times. The V gene is TRBV20-1, the J gene TRBJ2-1; D may match TRBD1 or TRBD2 (6 bases each). Germline CDR1 DFQATT, CDR2 SNEGSKA (reference sequence). This CDR3 spans 13 amino acids. The CDR3 DNA sequence: TGCAGAGTCGGCGCACAGGGAGGCAATGAGCAGTTCTTC. It translates to CRVGAQGGNEQFF.

Only a few counts were recorded for this clonotype. V usage is TRBV5-1 and J usage is TRBJ2-7, with D possibly being TRBD2 (6 bases). The germline V gene encodes CDR1 SGHRS and CDR2 YFSETQ. This CDR3 region has 15 residues. V shed 0 bases and J shed 6 bases, with 16 bases lying between them. For the CDR3, the DNA is TGCGCCAGCAGCTTGGACCCGGGAGCCGCTTTCGAGCAGTACTTC. Protein sequence: CASSLDPGAAFEQYF.

There are a few counts of this clonotype. The chain has TRBV29-1 and TRBJ1-5; D is possibly TRBD1 (6 bases). Trimming left V 5 bases short and J 7 bases short, with 15 bases between. Germline CDR1 and CDR2: SQVTM and ANQGSEA. CDR3 size: 13 residues. The CDR3 DNA sequence: TGCAGCGTTACATTGGGGGGCGGGCAGCCCCAGCATTTT. Its translation is CSVTLGGGQPQHF.

This chain joins TRBV6-6 and TRBJ2-3, with D uncertain. This CDR3 has 13 residues. Germline-derived CDR1 and CDR2 are MNHNY and SVGAGI (reference sequence). The V end lost 7 bases, the J end lost 0 bases, and 8 bases lay between the germline ends. The CDR3 sequence: CASMASSTDTQYF. The CDR3 DNA follows: TGTGCCAGCATGGCCAGTAGCACAGATACGCAGTATTTT.

The chain links TRBV4-1 to TRBJ2-1; D gene unclear. CDR3 length equals 13 residues. Germline V gene data show CDR1 as MGHRA and CDR2 as YSYEKL. V lost 1 base, J lost 8 bases, and 9 bases lay in between. The CDR3 is CASSQADGDEQFF. CDR3 DNA sequence: TGCGCCAGCAGCCAAGCAGATGGCGATGAGCAGTTCTTC.

The V gene is TRBV28, the J gene TRBJ1-5; D unclear. The CDR3 extends over 14 amino acids. V dropped 2 bases and J dropped 6 bases, with 11 bases sitting between them. CDR1 and CDR2 from the germline V gene are MDHEN and SYDVKM. The CDR3 DNA reads as TGTGCCAGCAGTTTACAGGCGGGATGTCAGCCCCAGCATTTT. Amino acid sequence: CASSLQAGCQPQHF.

The table lists this clonotype with a few counts. The V gene is TRBV11-2, the J gene TRBJ2-3, with 12 bases lining up with TRBD2. This CDR3 spans 20 amino acids. Trimming removed 4 bases from V and 2 bases from J; junction bases left unmatched: 16. Germline CDR1 SGHAT, CDR2 FQNNGV. CDR3 residues: CASSSRTSGTPWDLTDTQYF. As DNA, the CDR3 is TGTGCCAGCAGCTCCAGGACTAGCGGGACTCCTTGGGATCTCACAGATACGCAGTATTTT.

This clonotype was seen only a few times. The chain joins TRBV4-2 to TRBJ1-4; perhaps TRBD1 as D (6 bases). The CDR3 has 15 amino acids. CDR1 is LGHNA and CDR2 is YNFKEQ in the germline V gene. V gave up 4 bases and J gave up 0 bases, with 9 bases separating them. CDR3 sequence reads: CASSLGTSTNEKLFF. CDR3 coding DNA: TGTGCCAGCAGCCTCGGGACATCAACTAATGAAAAACTGTTTTTT.

The V call is TRBV9, the J call TRBJ2-5; D not resolved. This CDR3 is 13 amino acids long. Germline V gene lookup returns CDR1 SGDLS and CDR2 YYNGEE. Trimming cost V 0 bases and J 4 bases, with 7 bases left between them. This CDR3 reads CASSVVFRETQYF. CDR3 nucleotides: TGTGCCAGCAGCGTAGTGTTCCGAGAGACCCAGTACTTC.

CDR3 DNA sequence: TGCAGTGCTCGCGGGGGGGAATACAATGAGCAGTTCTTC. It yields the protein CSARGGEYNEQFF. This rearrangement joins TRBV20-1 to TRBJ2-1, with 9 bases lining up with TRBD2. Germline V lookup: CDR1 DFQATT, CDR2 SNEGSKA (reference sequence). V was pared by 5 bases and J by 4 bases, with 3 bases of the junction left unmatched. CDR3 length: 13 residues.

J is TRBJ2-5 and V is TRBV7-2; no definite D call. The V and J ends lost 5 bases and 4 bases respectively, with 11 bases between them. CDR3 length: 13 residues. Germline CDR1 is SGHTA and CDR2 is FQGNSA. This CDR3 is CASSRRIRETQYF. DNA for the CDR3: TGTGCCAGCAGCCGACGGATTAGAGAGACCCAGTACTTC.

This clonotype was observed at least ten times. V is TRBV7-7 and J is TRBJ2-7, with 7 bases lining up with TRBD2. The germline gives CDR1 SSHAT, CDR2 FNYEAQ (reference sequence). The J segment lost 7 bases and the V segment lost 5 bases, leaving 14 bases of the junction unmatched. The CDR3 consists of 15 residues. The CDR3 sequence: CASSPTAGDSYEQYF. Here the CDR3 DNA reads TGTGCCAGCAGCCCAACTGCGGGGGATTCATATGAGCAGTACTTC.

This clonotype was recorded a few times. This chain joins TRBV6-2 or TRBV6-3 and TRBJ2-5; 11 bases agree with TRBD2. Germline trimming cut 0 bases from V and 11 bases from J; bases unmatched to any gene: 23. Germline V gives CDR1 MNHEY, CDR2 SVGEGT. CDR3 size: 20 residues. The CDR3 coding sequence is TGTGCCAGCAGTTACTCGAGATTTTGGACTAGCGGGTTACGGGGCAATGAGCAGTACTTC. Its protein is CASSYSRFWTSGLRGNEQYF.

This clonotype came up once. The chain combines TRBV6-6 with TRBJ1-5; D unresolved. The CDR3 has 12 amino acids. Germline CDR1 is MNHNY and CDR2 is SVGAGI (reference sequence). Deletions cut 4 bases from V and 4 bases from J, with 5 bases between. The CDR3 is CASSSFNQPQHF. CDR3 DNA: TGTGCCAGCAGTTCCTTTAATCAGCCCCAGCATTTT.

The chain couples TRBV7-9 to TRBJ2-7; D is possibly TRBD1 (6 bases). CDR3 size: 17 residues. CDR1 and CDR2 (germline): SEHNR, FQNEAQ (reference sequence). Trimming removed 2 bases at V and 0 bases at J, with 17 bases between. CDR3: CASSLYFSRGLSYEQYF. In DNA, the CDR3 is TGTGCCAGCAGCTTATATTTTAGCAGGGGCCTCTCCTACGAGCAGTACTTC.

Regarding this clonotype: A read error is possible here, since a much larger clone lies one base away. V is TRBV12-3 or TRBV12-4 and J is TRBJ2-3; D perhaps matches TRBD2 (5 bases). The CDR3 spans 15 residues. CDR3 sequence: CASSLGGLGSDAQYF. CDR3 nucleotides: TGTGCCAGCAGTTTAGGCGGGCTTGGGTCAGATGCGCAGTATTTT.

This chain uses TRBV4-2 with TRBJ2-1, with 13 positions matching TRBD2. From germline, CDR1 is LGHNA and CDR2 YNFKEQ. V gave up 0 bases and J gave up 0 bases; unmatched junction bases: 8. The CDR3 spans 20 residues. Here the CDR3 reads CASSQDGTSGIKSSYNEQFF. The CDR3 nucleotides are TGTGCCAGCAGCCAAGATGGGACTAGCGGGATAAAAAGCTCCTACAATGAGCAGTTCTTC.